Listed below are T cell receptor beta chains from one sample, sequenced in a study of OX40 agonist ivuxolimab in advanced cancers. The method was immunoSEQ multiplex PCR; TCRdb's version includes in-frame clones alone and lacks a portion of them. Among over 95,000 clones listed, about 91% were seen once. The material was CD4+ or CD8+ T cells sorted from blood, obtained in a trial of the OX40 agonist ivuxolimab. The receptors derive from an adult with an advanced solid tumor such as melanoma, head and neck, liver or kidney cancer. CDR3s include the opening cysteine and the closing phenylalanine or tryptophan. Fields, in order: V gene, J gene, D gene, CDR3 protein. The D gene is left open where the match is weak.

V: TRBV5-6
J: TRBJ2-2
D: TRBD1
CDR3: CASSLDGTEITGELFF

V: TRBV28
J: TRBJ2-3
D: .
CDR3: CASSLWQTDTQYF

V: TRBV4-2
J: TRBJ1-2
D: TRBD1
CDR3: CASRARDSRGYTF

V: TRBV9
J: TRBJ2-5
D: .
CDR3: CASSVRGEGGETQYF

V: TRBV18
J: TRBJ2-5
D: .
CDR3: CASSPPQTAGGETQYF

V: TRBV7-9
J: TRBJ2-3
D: TRBD1
CDR3: CASSTRTGVDTQYF

V: TRBV25-1
J: TRBJ2-2
D: .
CDR3: CASSEFGNGELFF

V: TRBV9
J: TRBJ2-3
D: TRBD2
CDR3: CASSVGGRARTDTQYF

V: TRBV18
J: TRBJ2-7
D: .
CDR3: CASSPTAASYEQYF

V: TRBV5-1
J: TRBJ2-7
D: TRBD1
CDR3: CASSGGQGLYEQYF

V: TRBV4-2
J: TRBJ2-7
D: .
CDR3: CASSQGGGSYEQYF

V: TRBV27
J: TRBJ2-2
D: .
CDR3: CASSLDGNTGELFF

V: TRBV28
J: TRBJ2-7
D: .
CDR3: CASSPIAYEQYF

V: TRBV18
J: TRBJ1-2
D: .
CDR3: CASSPRGAKDGYTF

V: TRBV9
J: TRBJ2-7
D: TRBD2
CDR3: CASSPGLAEGHEQYF

V: TRBV28
J: TRBJ1-1
D: .
CDR3: CASSSSVGWTEAFF

V: TRBV2
J: TRBJ2-1
D: TRBD2
CDR3: CASSLRPGTSGRAGEQFF

V: TRBV5-4
J: TRBJ1-1
D: TRBD1
CDR3: CASSNQQGGDTEAFF

V: TRBV20-1
J: TRBJ2-7
D: .
CDR3: CSAPKTVEQYF

V: TRBV11-2
J: TRBJ2-7
D: TRBD1
CDR3: CASSFYGQGTYEQYF

V: TRBV4-3
J: TRBJ2-1
D: TRBD2
CDR3: CASSQGLGGRDEQFF

V: TRBV14
J: TRBJ1-1
D: TRBD1
CDR3: CASRTDRVSEAFF

V: TRBV5-3
J: TRBJ1-1
D: TRBD1
CDR3: CARSWYRGRNTEAFF

V: TRBV7-6
J: TRBJ2-7
D: TRBD1
CDR3: CASSFGQGYGKYF

V: TRBV19
J: TRBJ1-5
D: .
CDR3: CASSRGRNSNQPQHF

V: TRBV28
J: TRBJ1-2
D: TRBD1
CDR3: CASSLDRVTGGYTF

V: TRBV30
J: TRBJ1-2
D: .
CDR3: CAWSPGTYGYTF